The clone carrying this T cell receptor (beta chain) was observed many times. Its cognate antigen is unknown. The entry originates in a study of T-cell reconstitution after alpha-beta-depleted transplantation in children. Regarding the study as a whole: Reported findings indicate that, about two months after transplant, alpha-beta T cells came from several hundred expanded clones, which were derived from non-depleted graft cells. Fresh T-cell production supplied most of the T-cell counts and diversity seen one year after transplant.

The CDR3 runs 18 residues. With 0 bases removed from V and 5 bases from J, the gap between germline ends came to 23 bases. Per germline, CDR1 SGDLS and CDR2 YYNGEE. Unique molecular identifiers were incorporated into the prepared TCRbeta library. Via MiXCR, TCRdb re-called the PCR reads, giving one row per CDR3 protein. Seen here are roughly 100,000 distinct CDR3 sequences, around 5.9% observed once, and the top ten hold 6.1%. This material consisted of PBMCs, mostly from graft donor cells, taken 60 days after TCRalphabeta/CD19-depleted stem cell transplant. The chain is built from TRBV9 and TRBJ2-5; tentative D call: TRBD1 (8 bases). The TCR originated in a female patient aged 2 to 10 who had a stem cell transplant for Fanconi anemia, so the T cells may come from the graft donor. CDR3 in amino acids: CASSVGRGGQGATETQYF. The CDR3 DNA reads TGTGCCAGCAGCGTAGGAAGGGGGGGCCAGGGGGCTACGGAGACCCAGTACTTC.